This is a list of T cell receptor beta chains from one sample in a study of T cell changes during pregnancy in multiple sclerosis. Repertoires were generated with immunoSEQ multiplex PCR, while TCRdb's copy carries only in-frame clones and drops some. The repertoire holds fewer than 45,000 clones, with about 93% as singletons. The sequenced sample was CD4+ T cells from peripheral blood mononuclear cells, obtained in the third trimester of pregnancy. The receptor set was obtained from a female donor with multiple sclerosis, enrolled in a pregnancy study. Each CDR3 is given with its conserved first and last residue. A D gene is named only where the DNA matches it firmly. Size tells how often a clone was seen (once, few, many) or the class of an expanded clone, and some rows leave it out.

once	16	NA	TRBV6-5	TRBJ1-4	TGTGCCAGCAGTTACGGGGAGCAGGCAACTAATGAAAAACTGTTTTTT	CASSYGEQATNEKLFF
once	15	TRBD1	TRBV7-2	TRBJ1-2	TGTGCCAGCAGCTTATTTGATAAGGGGGCGCTTGGCTACACCTTC	CASSLFDKGALGYTF
few	16	NA	TRBV27	TRBJ1-2	TGTGCCAGCAGTTTTACCCCCCCGCGCCTTCCTCTTAGCTACACCTTC	CASSFTPPRLPLSYTF
NA	14	TRBD1	TRBV19	TRBJ1-1	TGTGCCAGTAGTACCCGACAGGGGAACACTGAAGCTTTCTTT	CASSTRQGNTEAFF
NA	15	NA	TRBV4-1	TRBJ1-5	TGCGCCAGCAGCCAAGAGTGGAGTGCCAATCAGCCCCAGCATTTT	CASSQEWSANQPQHF
NA	12	TRBD1	TRBV29-1	TRBJ1-2	TGCAGCGTGGGGACAGGGGAACATGGCTACACCTTC	CSVGTGEHGYTF
NA	17	TRBD2	TRBV2	TRBJ2-2	TGTGCCAGCAGCGAGGGGGGACTAGCGGGAGGCACCGGGGAGCTGTTTTTT	CASSEGGLAGGTGELFF
NA	15	NA	TRBV7-2	TRBJ1-2	TGTGCCAGCAGCTTAGCCTTGGGGGGTACCTATGGCTACACCTTC	CASSLALGGTYGYTF
NA	12	NA	TRBV5-1	TRBJ1-1	TGCGCCAGCAATCAGGAAAACACTGAAGCTTTCTTT	CASNQENTEAFF
NA	13	TRBD1	TRBV7-9	TRBJ1-2	TGTGCCAGCAGCCCGACAGGGATGAATGGCTACACCTTC	CASSPTGMNGYTF
NA	17	TRBD1	TRBV18	TRBJ1-3	TGTGCCAGCTCACCCGGGACAGCGAGGAGGGCTGGAAACACCATATATTTT	CASSPGTARRAGNTIYF
NA	15	NA	TRBV14	TRBJ2-7	TGTGCCAGCAGCCAAGGGGCCAGCGGATCCTACGAGCAGTACTTC	CASSQGASGSYEQYF
NA	16	NA	TRBV7-2	TRBJ1-4	TGTGCCAGCAGCTTAGATTCGGGGGTAACTAATGAAAAACTGTTTTTT	CASSLDSGVTNEKLFF
NA	14	NA	TRBV18	TRBJ2-3	TGTGCCAGCTCACCCGGGGGTAGCACAGATACGCAGTATTTT	CASSPGGSTDTQYF
once	14	TRBD1	TRBV19	TRBJ1-5	TGTGCCAGTACCCTTGGACAGGGAGGTCAGCCCCAGCATTTT	CASTLGQGGQPQHF
NA	12	NA	TRBV2	TRBJ1-2	TGTGCCAGCAGTGACGATGGAGTTGGCTACACCTTC	CASSDDGVGYTF
NA	14	NA	TRBV5-1	TRBJ2-7	TGCGCCAGCAGCTTTAGCCAGGGGCCCTACGAGCAGTACTTC	CASSFSQGPYEQYF
NA	13	NA	TRBV6-5	TRBJ2-7	TGTGCCAGCAGTTACGGAGGAACTTACGAGCAGTACTTC	CASSYGGTYEQYF
NA	12	NA	TRBV5-1	TRBJ1-4	TGCGCCAGCAGCGGGGGGAGTGAAAAACTGTTTTTT	CASSGGSEKLFF
NA	14	TRBD1	TRBV28	TRBJ2-7	TGTGCCAGCAGGGGGACAGGGTTTTCCTACGAGCAGTACTTC	CASRGTGFSYEQYF
NA	17	NA	TRBV5-4	TRBJ2-3	TGTGCCAGCAGCTATTCGAGGGGAGGATTTAGCACAGATACGCAGTATTTT	CASSYSRGGFSTDTQYF
NA	17	TRBD2	TRBV12-5	TRBJ2-3	TGTGCTAGTGGTTTTAGGCTAGCGGGGGGGCATACAGATACGCAGTATTTT	CASGFRLAGGHTDTQYF
NA	14	NA	TRBV25-1	TRBJ2-7	TGTGCCAGCAGTGCCTGGGACTTCTCCTACGAGCAGTACTTC	CASSAWDFSYEQYF
few	16	TRBD2	TRBV7-9	TRBJ2-5	TGTGCCAGCAGCTTAACTAGCGGGAGGTTCCAAGAGACCCAGTACTTC	CASSLTSGRFQETQYF
NA	15	NA	TRBV28	TRBJ1-2	TGTGCCAGCAGTTTACTAAATCGACTGGCATACGGCTACACCTTC	CASSLLNRLAYGYTF
NA	16	TRBD2	TRBV2	TRBJ2-3	TGTGCCAGCAGTCCCGGGCTAGCGGGAGAATCAGATACGCAGTATTTT	CASSPGLAGESDTQYF
NA	14	NA	TRBV7-2	TRBJ2-7	TGTGCCAGCAGCCCTCGGGCCCGAGGGTACGAGCAGTACTTC	CASSPRARGYEQYF
NA	17	NA	TRBV7-9	TRBJ1-4	TGTGCCAGCAGCTTAGTCCCCCTCGGGGGGTTGAATGAAAAACTGTTTTTT	CASSLVPLGGLNEKLFF
few	15	TRBD1	TRBV9	TRBJ2-2	TGTGCCAGCAGCGTCCGGGACAGGGCTGCCGGGGAGCTGTTTTTT	CASSVRDRAAGELFF
NA	15	NA	TRBV6-5	TRBJ2-1	TGTGCCAGCAGAAAAACAGGGTCGGCCGGCAATGAGCAGTTCTTC	CASRKTGSAGNEQFF
NA	15	NA	TRBV6-5	TRBJ2-6	TGTGCCAGCAGTTGGAGCGTCTCTGGGGCCAACGTCCTGACTTTC	CASSWSVSGANVLTF
NA	16	TRBD2	TRBV29-1	TRBJ2-3	TGCAGCGCTTCCGGGACTAGCGGGATTCGCACAGATACGCAGTATTTT	CSASGTSGIRTDTQYF
NA	14	TRBD1	TRBV2	TRBJ1-2	TGTGCCAGCAGGAGAGGACAGGGGTACTATGGCTACACCTTC	CASRRGQGYYGYTF
NA	13	NA	TRBV18	TRBJ2-5	TGTGCCAGCTCACCAGGGGCCGGAGAGACCCAGTACTTC	CASSPGAGETQYF
NA	13	NA	TRBV2	TRBJ2-1	TGTGCCAGCTGTCGGGACTGGGGAGATGAGCAGTTCTTC	CASCRDWGDEQFF
NA	16	TRBD1	TRBV9	TRBJ2-3	TGTGCCAGCAGTTTCACTCTACAGGGGGTCACAGATACGCAGTATTTT	CASSFTLQGVTDTQYF
once	16	TRBD1	TRBV4-2	TRBJ2-1	TGTGCCAGCAGCCAAGAAGGGGACAGGGCGGCAAATGAGCAGTTCTTC	CASSQEGDRAANEQFF
NA	13	NA	TRBV9	TRBJ2-5	TGTGCCAGCAGCCTAGACCAGGGGGAGACCCAGTACTTC	CASSLDQGETQYF
NA	17	TRBD1	TRBV19	TRBJ2-1	TGTGCCAGTAGTATAAGCAATTGGGGGACAGGGTGGGGTGAGCAGTTCTTC	CASSISNWGTGWGEQFF
once	16	NA	TRBV7-8	TRBJ1-1	TGTGCCAGCAGCCCCCGGACGCTAACAAACGGGGCTGAAGCTTTCTTT	CASSPRTLTNGAEAFF
NA	14	TRBD2	TRBV4-1	TRBJ2-7	TGCGCCAGCAGCCAGGGAGGGGAGGGCTACGAGCAGTACTTC	CASSQGGEGYEQYF
NA	15	NA	TRBV6-1	TRBJ1-5	TGTGCCAGCAGACCCACAGGGAGCGGTTATCAGCCCCAGCATTTT	CASRPTGSGYQPQHF
NA	13	TRBD2	TRBV7-3	TRBJ2-7	TGTGCCAGCAGCCCGACCCCGGGGGGCGAGCAGTACTTC	CASSPTPGGEQYF